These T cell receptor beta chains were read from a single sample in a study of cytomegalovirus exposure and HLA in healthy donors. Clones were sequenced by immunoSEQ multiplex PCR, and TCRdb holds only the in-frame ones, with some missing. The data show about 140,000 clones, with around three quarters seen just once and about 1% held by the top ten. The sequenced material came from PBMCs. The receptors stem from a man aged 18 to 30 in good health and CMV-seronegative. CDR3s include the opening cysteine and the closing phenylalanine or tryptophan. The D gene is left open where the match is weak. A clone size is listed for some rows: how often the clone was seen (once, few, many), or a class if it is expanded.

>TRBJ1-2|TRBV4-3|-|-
CASSQVGQSYGYTF
TGCGCCAGCAGCCAAGTAGGACAGTCATATGGCTACACCTTC
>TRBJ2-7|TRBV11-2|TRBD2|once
CASSPAGGTYEQYF
TGTGCCAGCAGCCCTGCCGGGGGGACCTACGAGCAGTACTTC
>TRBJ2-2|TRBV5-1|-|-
CASSFHSQLNTGELFF
TGCGCCAGCAGCTTCCATTCCCAACTGAACACCGGGGAGCTGTTTTTT
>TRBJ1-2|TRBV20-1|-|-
CSARGGVGYTF
TGCAGTGCCCGTGGAGGTGTAGGCTACACCTTC
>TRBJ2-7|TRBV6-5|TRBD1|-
CASSYLGQGGYYEQYF
TGTGCCAGCAGTTACTTAGGACAGGGCGGCTACTACGAGCAGTACTTC
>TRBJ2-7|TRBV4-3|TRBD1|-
CASSQEAGTGSYEQYF
TGCGCCAGCAGCCAAGAGGCCGGGACAGGGTCCTACGAGCAGTACTTC
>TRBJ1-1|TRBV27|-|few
CASSIQGWDTEAFF
TGTGCCAGCAGTATACAGGGCTGGGACACTGAAGCTTTCTTT
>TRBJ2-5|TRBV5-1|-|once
CASSLGWAETQYF
TGCGCCAGCAGCTTGGGATGGGCAGAGACCCAGTACTTC
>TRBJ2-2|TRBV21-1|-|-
CASNMVLWDRGRRTVHTGELFF
TGTGCCAGCAACATGGTCTTATGGGACAGGGGGCGTCGGACGGTGCACACCGGGGAGCTGTTTTTT
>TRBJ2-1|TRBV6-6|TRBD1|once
CASSPNRGAYNEQFF
TGTGCCAGCAGTCCAAACAGGGGAGCCTACAATGAGCAGTTCTTC
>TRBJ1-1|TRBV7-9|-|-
CASSLMGGSGTEAFF
TGTGCCAGCAGCTTAATGGGGGGGTCGGGCACTGAAGCTTTCTTT
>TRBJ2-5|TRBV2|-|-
CASSLEQIETQYF
TGTGCCAGCAGTCTCGAACAGATAGAGACCCAGTACTTC
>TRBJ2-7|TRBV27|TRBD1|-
CASSNLGDRGRQEQYF
TGTGCCAGCAGTAATTTAGGGGACAGGGGGCGACAGGAGCAGTACTTC
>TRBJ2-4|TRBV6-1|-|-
CASSEGGDANIQYF
TGTGCCAGCAGTGAAGGGGGAGATGCAAACATTCAGTACTTC
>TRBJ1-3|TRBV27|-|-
CASSLYGGFSSGNTIYF
TGTGCCAGCAGTTTATATGGGGGGTTTAGCTCTGGAAACACCATATATTTT
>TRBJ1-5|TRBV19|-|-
CASRKGEGIEIEPQHF
TGTGCCAGTAGAAAAGGGGAAGGGATCGAAATAGAGCCCCAGCATTTT
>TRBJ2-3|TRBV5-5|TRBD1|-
CASSLGQGITDTQYF
TGTGCCAGCAGCTTGGGACAGGGCATCACAGATACGCAGTATTTT
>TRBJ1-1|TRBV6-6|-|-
CASILWRGRDTEAFF
TGTGCCAGCATTCTTTGGCGGGGGCGGGACACTGAAGCTTTCTTT
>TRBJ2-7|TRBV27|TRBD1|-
CASSLSFRGNEQYF
TGTGCCAGCAGTTTATCGTTCAGGGGGAACGAGCAGTACTTC
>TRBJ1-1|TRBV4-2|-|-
CASSHRHNNAEAFF
TGTGCCAGCAGCCACCGACACAACAACGCTGAAGCTTTCTTT
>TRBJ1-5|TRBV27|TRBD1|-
CASSFRGLSNQPQHF
TGTGCCAGCAGCTTCAGGGGGCTTAGCAATCAGCCCCAGCATTTT
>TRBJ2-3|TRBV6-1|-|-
CASSDLPGGTDTQYF
TGTGCCAGCAGTGACCTCCCGGGGGGCACAGATACGCAGTATTTT
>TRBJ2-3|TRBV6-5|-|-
CASSYSVGGLQYF
TGTGCCAGCAGTTACTCGGTAGGAGGGTTGCAGTATTTT
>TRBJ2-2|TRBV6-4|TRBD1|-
CASSGTGTTGELFF
TGTGCCAGCAGTGGGACAGGGACCACCGGGGAGCTGTTTTTT
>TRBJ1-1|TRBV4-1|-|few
CASSRLGEGDTEAFF
TGCGCCAGCAGCCGACTAGGGGAGGGAGACACTGAAGCTTTCTTT
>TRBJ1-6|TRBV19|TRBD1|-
CASSYQGAFLNSPLHF
TGTGCCAGTAGTTATCAGGGGGCCTTCCTTAATTCACCCCTCCACTTT
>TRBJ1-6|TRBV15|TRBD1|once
CATSRRTGPTYNSPLHF
TGTGCCACCAGCAGGCGGACAGGGCCAACCTATAATTCACCCCTCCACTTT
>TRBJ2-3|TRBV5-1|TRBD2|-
CASRVIAGGPTDTQYF
TGCGCCAGCAGGGTGATAGCGGGGGGACCCACAGATACGCAGTATTTT
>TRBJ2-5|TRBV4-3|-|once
CASSPTPGLRGTQYF
TGCGCCAGCAGCCCTACCCCGGGCCTCCGGGGGACCCAGTACTTC
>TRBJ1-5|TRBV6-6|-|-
CASSYDRQGSNQPQHF
TGTGCCAGCAGTTACGATAGGCAGGGAAGCAATCAGCCCCAGCATTTT
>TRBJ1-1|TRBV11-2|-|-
CASSPVAMNTEAFF
TGTGCCAGCAGCCCCGTGGCCATGAACACTGAAGCTTTCTTT
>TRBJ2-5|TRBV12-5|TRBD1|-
CASAPGQDQETQYF
TGTGCTAGTGCCCCCGGACAGGATCAAGAGACCCAGTACTTC
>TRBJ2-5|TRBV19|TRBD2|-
CASSATPGLAGRETQYF
TGTGCCAGTAGCGCCACCCCGGGACTAGCGGGACGGGAGACCCAGTACTTC
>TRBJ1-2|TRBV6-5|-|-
CASSYSPRVNYGYTF
TGTGCCAGCAGCTACTCACCCAGGGTGAACTATGGCTACACCTTC
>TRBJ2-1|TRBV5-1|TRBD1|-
CASSFLPSDRDNEQFF
TGCGCCAGCAGCTTTCTCCCCTCGGACAGGGACAATGAGCAGTTCTTC
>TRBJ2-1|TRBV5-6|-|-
CASSSIGRGANEQFF
TGTGCCAGCAGCTCCATTGGGCGCGGGGCAAATGAGCAGTTCTTC
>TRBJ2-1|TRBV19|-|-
CASSIVRGNNEQFF
TGTGCCAGTAGTATAGTTCGGGGTAACAATGAGCAGTTCTTC
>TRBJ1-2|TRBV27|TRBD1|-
CASSSDRVGYTF
TGTGCCAGCAGTTCCGACAGGGTCGGCTACACCTTC
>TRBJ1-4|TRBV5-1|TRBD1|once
CASSLGQGAEKLFF
TGCGCCAGCAGCTTGGGCCAGGGGGCCGAAAAACTGTTTTTT
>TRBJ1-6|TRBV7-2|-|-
CASSVEGVSYNSPLHF
TGTGCCAGCAGCGTCGAGGGAGTCTCCTATAATTCACCCCTCCACTTT
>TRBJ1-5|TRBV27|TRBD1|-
CASTAGTGGNQPQHF
TGTGCCAGCACCGCCGGGACAGGGGGCAATCAGCCCCAGCATTTT
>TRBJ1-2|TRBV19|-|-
CASSMIHWGDYGYTF
TGTGCCAGTAGTATGATCCATTGGGGGGACTATGGCTACACCTTC
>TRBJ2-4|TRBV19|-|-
CASSIRRFGVNIQYF
TGTGCCAGTAGTATACGGAGGTTTGGTGTGAACATTCAGTACTTC
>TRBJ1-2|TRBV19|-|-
CASSTDLNYGYTF
TGTGCCAGTAGTACAGACCTAAACTATGGCTACACCTTC
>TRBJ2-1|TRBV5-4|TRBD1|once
CASSIGQGARSRPYNEQFF
TGTGCCAGCAGCATCGGACAGGGGGCACGATCTCGGCCCTACAATGAGCAGTTCTTC
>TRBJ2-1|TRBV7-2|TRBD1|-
CASSLGGTAYNEQFF
TGTGCCAGCAGCTTAGGGGGGACAGCTTACAATGAGCAGTTCTTC
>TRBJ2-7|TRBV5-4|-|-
CASSPRGDHEQYF
TGTGCCAGCAGCCCCCGCGGGGACCACGAGCAGTACTTC
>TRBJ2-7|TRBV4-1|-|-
CASSQDPRTDSYEQYF
TGCGCCAGCAGCCAAGATCCACGGACAGACTCCTACGAGCAGTACTTC
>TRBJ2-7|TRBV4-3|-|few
CASSQESRGESYEQYF
TGCGCCAGCAGCCAAGAGAGCAGGGGCGAATCCTACGAGCAGTACTTC
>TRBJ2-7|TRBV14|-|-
CASSQSYEQYF
TGTGCCAGCAGCCAGAGTTACGAGCAGTACTTC
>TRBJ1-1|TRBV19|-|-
CATLKGTEAFF
TGTGCCACTCTGAAGGGGACTGAAGCTTTCTTT
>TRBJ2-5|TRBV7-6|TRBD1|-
CASSLLGTGEKETQYF
TGTGCCAGCAGCCTTCTCGGGACAGGAGAAAAAGAGACCCAGTACTTC
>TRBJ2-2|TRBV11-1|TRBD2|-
CASSLRREAGELFF
TGTGCCAGCAGCTTGAGGCGGGAGGCCGGGGAGCTGTTTTTT
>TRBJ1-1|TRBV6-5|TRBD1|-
CASSYRLGQGNTEAFF
TGTGCCAGCAGTTACCGCCTCGGACAGGGGAACACTGAAGCTTTCTTT
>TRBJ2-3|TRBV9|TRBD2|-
CASSGGLAGGDTQYF
TGTGCCAGCAGCGGAGGACTAGCGGGGGGAGATACGCAGTATTTT
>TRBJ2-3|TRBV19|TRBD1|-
CASSIAAGGFSDTQYF
TGTGCCAGTAGTATAGCGGCAGGGGGATTTTCAGATACGCAGTATTTT
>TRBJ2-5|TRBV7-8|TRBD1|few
CASRVGQGRRETQYF
TGTGCCAGCAGGGTTGGACAGGGTCGTCGCGAGACCCAGTACTTC
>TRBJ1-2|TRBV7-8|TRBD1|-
CASSEPGTGGLGYTF
TGTGCCAGCAGCGAGCCCGGGACAGGGGGGCTTGGCTACACCTTC
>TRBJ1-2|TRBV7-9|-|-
CASSFATGEGYTF
TGTGCCAGCAGCTTCGCCACAGGCGAAGGCTACACCTTC
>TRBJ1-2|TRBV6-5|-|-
CASSPGRHYGYTF
TGTGCCAGCAGTCCTGGCCGTCACTATGGCTACACCTTC